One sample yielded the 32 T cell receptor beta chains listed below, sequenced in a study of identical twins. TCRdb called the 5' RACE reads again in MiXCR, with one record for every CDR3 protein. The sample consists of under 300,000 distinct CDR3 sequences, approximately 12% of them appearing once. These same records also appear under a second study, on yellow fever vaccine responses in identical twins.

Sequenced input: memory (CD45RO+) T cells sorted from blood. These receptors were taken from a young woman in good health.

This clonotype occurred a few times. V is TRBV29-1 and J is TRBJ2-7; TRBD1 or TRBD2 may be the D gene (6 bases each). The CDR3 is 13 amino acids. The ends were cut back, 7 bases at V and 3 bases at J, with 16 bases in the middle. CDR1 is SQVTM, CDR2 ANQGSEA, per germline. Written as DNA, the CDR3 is TGCAGCGCCGGGGGCAGGGTAGGCTACGAGCAGTACTTC. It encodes CSAGGRVGYEQYF.

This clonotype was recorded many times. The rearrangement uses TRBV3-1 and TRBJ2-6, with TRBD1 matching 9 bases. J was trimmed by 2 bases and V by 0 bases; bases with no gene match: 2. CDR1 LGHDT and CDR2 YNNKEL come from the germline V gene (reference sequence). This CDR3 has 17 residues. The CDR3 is CASSQEGTGTGANVLTF. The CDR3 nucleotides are TGTGCCAGCAGCCAAGAGGGGACAGGGACTGGGGCCAACGTCCTGACTTTC.

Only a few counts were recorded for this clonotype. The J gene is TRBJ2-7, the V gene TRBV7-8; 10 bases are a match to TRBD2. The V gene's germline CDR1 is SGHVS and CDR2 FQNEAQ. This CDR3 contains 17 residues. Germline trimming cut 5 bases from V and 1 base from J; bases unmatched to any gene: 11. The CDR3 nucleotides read TGTGCCAGCAGCCGCGTCCAGACTAGCGGGTCATCCTACGAGCAGTACTTC. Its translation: CASSRVQTSGSSYEQYF.

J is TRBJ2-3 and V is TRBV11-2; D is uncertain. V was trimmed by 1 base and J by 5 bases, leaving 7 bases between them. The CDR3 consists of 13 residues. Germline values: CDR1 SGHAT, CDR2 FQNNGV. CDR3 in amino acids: CASSLALGDTQYF. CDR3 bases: TGTGCCAGCAGCTTAGCCTTAGGAGATACGCAGTATTTT.

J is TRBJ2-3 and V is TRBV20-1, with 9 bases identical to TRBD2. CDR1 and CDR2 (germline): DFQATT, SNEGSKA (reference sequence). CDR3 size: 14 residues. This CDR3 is CSHSHSGRPDTQYF. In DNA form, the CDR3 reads TGCAGCCACTCCCACAGCGGGAGGCCAGATACGCAGTATTTT.

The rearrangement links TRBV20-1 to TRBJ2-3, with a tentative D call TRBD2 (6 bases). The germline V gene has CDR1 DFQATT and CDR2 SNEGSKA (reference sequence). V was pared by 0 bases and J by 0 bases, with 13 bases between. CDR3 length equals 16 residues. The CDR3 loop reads CSARDRWRDSTDTQYF. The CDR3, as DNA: TGCAGTGCTAGAGATCGGTGGCGGGATAGCACAGATACGCAGTATTTT.

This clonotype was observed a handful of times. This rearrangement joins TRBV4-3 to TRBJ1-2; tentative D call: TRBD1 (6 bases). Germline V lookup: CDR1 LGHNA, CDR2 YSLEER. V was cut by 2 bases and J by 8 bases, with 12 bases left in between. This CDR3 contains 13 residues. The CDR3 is CASSQSRQAGYTF. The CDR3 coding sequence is TGCGCCAGCAGCCAATCGAGACAGGCGGGCTACACCTTC.

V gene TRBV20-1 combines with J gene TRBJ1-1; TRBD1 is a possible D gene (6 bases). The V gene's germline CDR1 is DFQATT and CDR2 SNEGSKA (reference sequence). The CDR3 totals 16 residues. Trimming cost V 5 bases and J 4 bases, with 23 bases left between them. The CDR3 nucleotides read TGCAGTGCTCTAACACCACGGCTAGGGGGGGGCACTGAAGCTTTCTTT. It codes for CSALTPRLGGGTEAFF.

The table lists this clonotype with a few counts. CDR3 amino acids: CASSLGTGGLSGANVLTF. The CDR3 region has the DNA TGTGCCAGCAGTTTGGGGACAGGGGGACTCTCTGGGGCCAACGTCCTGACTTTC. The chain links TRBV11-2 to TRBJ2-6; 11 nucleotides align to TRBD1. The trim removed 6 bases at V and 0 bases at J, leaving 7 bases unmatched. The germline CDR1 and CDR2 sequences are SGHAT and FQNNGV. The CDR3 sequence is 18 residues long.

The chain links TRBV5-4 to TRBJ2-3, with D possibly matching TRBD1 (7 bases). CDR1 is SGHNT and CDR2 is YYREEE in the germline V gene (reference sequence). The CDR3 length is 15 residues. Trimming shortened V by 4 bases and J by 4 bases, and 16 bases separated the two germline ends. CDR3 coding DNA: TGTGCCAGCAGCCCCGGCTCCAGGGGGGCAGATACGCAGTATTTT. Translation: CASSPGSRGADTQYF.

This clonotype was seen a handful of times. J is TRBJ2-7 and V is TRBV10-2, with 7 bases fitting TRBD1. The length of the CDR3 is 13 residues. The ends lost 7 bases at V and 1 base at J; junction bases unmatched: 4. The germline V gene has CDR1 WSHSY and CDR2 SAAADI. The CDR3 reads CASNPGGSYEQYF. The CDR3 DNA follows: TGCGCCAGCAATCCAGGGGGTTCCTACGAGCAGTACTTC.

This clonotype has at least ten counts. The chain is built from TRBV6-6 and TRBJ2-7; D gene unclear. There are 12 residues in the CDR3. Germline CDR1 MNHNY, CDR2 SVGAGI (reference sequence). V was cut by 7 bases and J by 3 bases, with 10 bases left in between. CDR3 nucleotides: TGTGCCAGCAAGGCCGGTCACTACGAGCAGTACTTC. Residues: CASKAGHYEQYF.

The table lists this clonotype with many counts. In DNA, the CDR3 is TGCGCCAGCAGCTCGGGGACAGCCACCATCCGAATCTATGGCTACACCTTC. It specifies CASSSGTATIRIYGYTF. The chain joins TRBV5-1 to TRBJ1-2; 7 nucleotides agree with TRBD1. V lost 3 bases and J lost 4; bases outside the gene matches: 15. The germline V gene encodes CDR1 SGHRS and CDR2 YFSETQ. The CDR3 loop spans 17 amino acids.

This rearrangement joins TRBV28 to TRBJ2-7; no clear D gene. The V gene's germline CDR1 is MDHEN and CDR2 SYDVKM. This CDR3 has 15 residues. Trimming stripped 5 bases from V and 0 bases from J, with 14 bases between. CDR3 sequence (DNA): TGTGCCAGCAGTCCCCTCGACCGACGCTCCTACGAGCAGTACTTC. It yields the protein CASSPLDRRSYEQYF.

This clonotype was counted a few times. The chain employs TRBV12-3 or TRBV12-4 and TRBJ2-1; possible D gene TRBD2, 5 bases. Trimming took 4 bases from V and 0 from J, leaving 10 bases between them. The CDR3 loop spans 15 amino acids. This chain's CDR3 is CASSYGLDSYNEQFF. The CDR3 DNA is TGTGCCAGCAGTTATGGACTGGACTCCTACAATGAGCAGTTCTTC.

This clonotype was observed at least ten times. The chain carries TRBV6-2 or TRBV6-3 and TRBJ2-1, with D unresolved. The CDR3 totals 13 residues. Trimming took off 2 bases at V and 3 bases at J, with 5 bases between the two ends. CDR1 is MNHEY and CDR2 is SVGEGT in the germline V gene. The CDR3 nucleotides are TGTGCCAGCAGTTACGTCCTCTACAATGAGCAGTTCTTC. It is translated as CASSYVLYNEQFF.

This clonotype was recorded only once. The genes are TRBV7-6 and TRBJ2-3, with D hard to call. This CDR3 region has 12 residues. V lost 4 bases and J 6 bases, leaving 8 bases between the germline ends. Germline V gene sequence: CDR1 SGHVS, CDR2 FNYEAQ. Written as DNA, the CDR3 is TGTGCCAGCAGCTCAAACAAGGATACGCAGTATTTT. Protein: CASSSNKDTQYF.

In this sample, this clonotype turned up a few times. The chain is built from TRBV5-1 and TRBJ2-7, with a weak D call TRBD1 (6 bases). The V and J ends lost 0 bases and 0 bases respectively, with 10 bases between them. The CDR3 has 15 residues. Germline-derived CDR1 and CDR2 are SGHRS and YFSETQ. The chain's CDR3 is CASSLGQESSYEQYF. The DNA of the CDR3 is TGCGCCAGCAGCTTGGGACAGGAAAGCTCCTACGAGCAGTACTTC.

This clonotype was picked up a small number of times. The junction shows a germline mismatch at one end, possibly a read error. CDR3 residues: CASSSGLDGGSGDTIYF. CDR3 bases: TGCGCCAGCAGCTCGGGGTTAGACGGAGGCTCTGGAGACACCATATATTTT. J is TRBJ1-3 and V is TRBV5-1, with no clear D. Germline-derived CDR1 and CDR2 are SGHRS and YFSETQ. This CDR3 is 17 amino acids long.

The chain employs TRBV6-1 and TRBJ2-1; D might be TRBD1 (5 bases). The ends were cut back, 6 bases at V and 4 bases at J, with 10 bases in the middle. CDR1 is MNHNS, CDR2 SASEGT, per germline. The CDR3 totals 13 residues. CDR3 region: CASRQDSYNEQFF. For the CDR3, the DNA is TGTGCCAGCAGACAAGACAGTTACAATGAGCAGTTCTTC.

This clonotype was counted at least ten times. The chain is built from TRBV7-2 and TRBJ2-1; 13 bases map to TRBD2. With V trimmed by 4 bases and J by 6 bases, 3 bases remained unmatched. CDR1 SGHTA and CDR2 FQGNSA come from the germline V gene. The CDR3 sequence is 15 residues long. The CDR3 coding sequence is TGTGCCAGCAGCTCCGGGACTAGCGGGATCAATGAGCAGTTCTTC. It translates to CASSSGTSGINEQFF.

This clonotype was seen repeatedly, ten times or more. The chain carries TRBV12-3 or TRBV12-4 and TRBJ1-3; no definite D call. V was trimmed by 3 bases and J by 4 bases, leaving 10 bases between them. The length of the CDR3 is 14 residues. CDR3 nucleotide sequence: TGTGCCAGCAGTTTTGTGGCAGCCGGAAACACCATATATTTT. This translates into CASSFVAAGNTIYF.

CDR3 in DNA: TGTGCCAGCAGTGAATGGGGTAGCGGGGGTAAGGCAGATACGCAGTATTTT. It is translated as CASSEWGSGGKADTQYF. This chain links TRBV2 with TRBJ2-3, with 9 bases matching TRBD2. The CDR3 is made up of 17 amino acids. V dropped 2 bases and J dropped 4; count of bases not matched to a gene: 10. Germline values: CDR1 SNHLY, CDR2 FYNNEI.

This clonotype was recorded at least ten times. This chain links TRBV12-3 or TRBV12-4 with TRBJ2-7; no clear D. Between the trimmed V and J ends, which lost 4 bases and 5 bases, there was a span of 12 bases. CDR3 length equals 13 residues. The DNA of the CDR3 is TGTGCCAGCAGTTGGAGTCGACGAGACGAGCAGTACTTC. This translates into CASSWSRRDEQYF.

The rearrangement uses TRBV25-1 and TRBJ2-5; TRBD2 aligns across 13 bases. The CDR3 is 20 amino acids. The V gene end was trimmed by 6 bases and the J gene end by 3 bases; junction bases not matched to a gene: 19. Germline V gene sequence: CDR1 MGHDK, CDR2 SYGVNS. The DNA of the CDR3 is TGTGCCAGCAGCGGGACACTAGCGGGAGGGCCTTTTGACTTTAAAGAGACCCAGTACTTC. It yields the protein CASSGTLAGGPFDFKETQYF. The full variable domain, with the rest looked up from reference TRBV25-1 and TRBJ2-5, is EADIYQTPRYLVIGTGKKITLECSQTMGHDKMYWYQQDPGMELHLIHYSYGVNSTEKGDLSSESTVSRIRTEHFPLTLESARPSHTSQYLCASSGTLAGGPFDFKETQYFGPGTRLLVL.

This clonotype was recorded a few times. The DNA for the CDR3 is TGTGCCACCAGCGGTGTACAGGGTAATTCACCCCTCCACTTT. It codes for CATSGVQGNSPLHF. The chain is built from TRBV15 and TRBJ1-6, with D perhaps matching TRBD1 (6 bases). The CDR3 is made up of 14 amino acids. Germline values: CDR1 LNHNV, CDR2 YYDKDF (reference sequence). The V and J ends lost 5 bases and 6 bases respectively, with 11 bases between them.

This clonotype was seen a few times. DNA of the CDR3: TGTGCCATCATGGGGAGCGGAAACACCGGGGAGCTGTTTTTT. This encodes CAIMGSGNTGELFF. The chain is built from TRBV10-3 and TRBJ2-2; a weak D match, TRBD2 (5 bases). Germline CDR1 is ENHRY and CDR2 is SYGVKD. The V end was cut by 7 bases, the J end by 2 bases, with 11 bases between. CDR3 length: 14 residues.

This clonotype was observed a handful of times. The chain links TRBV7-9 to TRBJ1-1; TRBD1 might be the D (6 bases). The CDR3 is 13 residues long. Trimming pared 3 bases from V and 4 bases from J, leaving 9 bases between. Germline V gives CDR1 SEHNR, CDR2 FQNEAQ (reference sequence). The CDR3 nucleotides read TGTGCCAGCAGCTTTGAGGGGGGCACTGAAGCTTTCTTT. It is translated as CASSFEGGTEAFF.

CDR3 in amino acids: CASSEGFGSNQPQHF. The CDR3 region has the DNA TGTGCCAGCAGTGAGGGGTTCGGGAGCAATCAGCCCCAGCATTTT. This sequence joins TRBV2 and TRBJ1-5; D is ambiguous. CDR1 SNHLY and CDR2 FYNNEI come from the germline V gene. The germline V and J ends were trimmed by 3 bases and 1 base, with 10 bases remaining between them. The CDR3 covers 15 residues. The variable domain in full, with the rest retrieved from reference TRBV2 and TRBJ1-5, is EPEVTQTPSHQVTQMGQEVILRCVPISNHLYFYWYRQILGQKVEFLVSFYNNEISEKSEIFDDQFSVERPDGSNFTLKIRSTKLEDSAMYFCASSEGFGSNQPQHFGDGTRLSIL.

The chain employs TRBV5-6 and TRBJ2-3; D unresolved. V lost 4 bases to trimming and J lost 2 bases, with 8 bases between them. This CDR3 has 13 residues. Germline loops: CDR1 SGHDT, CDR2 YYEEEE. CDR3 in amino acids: CASSPVHTDTQYF. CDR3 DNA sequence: TGTGCCAGCAGCCCGGTTCACACAGATACGCAGTATTTT.

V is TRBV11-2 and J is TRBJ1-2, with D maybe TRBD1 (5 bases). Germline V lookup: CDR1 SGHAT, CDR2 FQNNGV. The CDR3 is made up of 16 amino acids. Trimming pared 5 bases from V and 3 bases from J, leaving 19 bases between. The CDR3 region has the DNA TGTGCCAGCAGCCAAGGGAGCAGGGAGACTGACTATGGCTACACCTTC. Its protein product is CASSQGSRETDYGYTF.

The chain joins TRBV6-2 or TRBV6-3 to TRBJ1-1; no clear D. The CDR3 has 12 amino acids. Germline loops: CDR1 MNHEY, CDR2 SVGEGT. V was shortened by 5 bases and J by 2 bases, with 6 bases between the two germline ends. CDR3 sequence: CASSPSNTEAFF. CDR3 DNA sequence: TGTGCCAGCAGTCCTTCTAACACTGAAGCTTTCTTT.